Given below is one T cell receptor beta chain in context. Its antigen is unknown. These data are taken from a study of T cell responses to AZD1222 COVID-19 vaccine. The CDR3 consists of 14 residues. Germline CDR1 is GTSNPN and CDR2 is SVGIG (reference sequence). The ends lost 2 bases at V and 3 bases at J; junction bases unmatched: 1. Sequenced by immunoSEQ multiplex PCR; TCRdb stores in-frame clones only, minus some. The table shows roughly 140,000 clones, with about 92% occurring only once. Study-level results: Spike-specific TCR breadth and depth went up after people got two AZD1222 doses. No day 14 peak samples; only post-peak repertoires were characterized.

The V gene is TRBV30, the J gene TRBJ2-1; 10 nucleotides line up with TRBD1. This TCR was sampled from an adult in good health. Sequenced material: peripheral blood, taken on day 0 of AZD1222 vaccination. This CDR3 reads CAWSRDRGYNEQFF. Here the CDR3 DNA reads TGTGCCTGGAGTCGGGACAGGGGCTACAATGAGCAGTTCTTC.